This T cell receptor (beta chain) is from a study of cytomegalovirus exposure and HLA in healthy donors. Study background: In terms of ancestry, the Caucasian-associated cluster contained 80% to 90% of the roughly 400 genotyped donors.

Samples came from healthy bone marrow donors. Vbeta (60) and Jbeta (13) primers were used in the PCR. Measured with immunoSEQ multiplex PCR; TCRdb has only the in-frame clones, and not every one. In the table there are 180,000 or so clones, around 80% of which are singletons. The sequenced sample was PBMCs. This sequence was found in a female donor in good health and CMV-seronegative.

CDR3 region: CASSSTGSSTDTQYF. In nucleotides, the CDR3 is TGTGCCAGCAGCTCCACAGGATCTAGCACAGATACGCAGTATTTT. This chain joins TRBV7-9 and TRBJ2-3; a possible D gene is TRBD1 (5 bases). With 4 bases removed from V and 0 bases from J, the gap between germline ends came to 11 bases. This CDR3 comprises 15 residues. Germline V gives CDR1 SEHNR, CDR2 FQNEAQ (reference sequence).